A selection of T cell receptor beta chains follows, all from one sample in a study of blood T cell repertoires in COVID-19. The protocol was immunoSEQ multiplex PCR, while the TCRdb copy is restricted to in-frame clones and leaves out a portion. The sample has about 100,000 clones, around nine tenths seen once. The sequencing input was peripheral blood. Receptor source: a woman aged 45-65 years with COVID-19, enrolled during active disease. The CDR3 runs from the conserved cysteine through the conserved F or W. D genes are given only for firm matches. Size tells how often a clone was seen (once, few, many) or the class of an expanded clone, and some rows leave it out.

d_call,v_call,j_call,clone_size,cdr3_nt,cdr3_aa
TRBD1,TRBV4-1,TRBJ1-2,-,TGCGCCAGCACCAGGGGGCCGGACTATGGCTACACCTTC,CASTRGPDYGYTF
TRBD1,TRBV19,TRBJ1-2,-,TGTGCCAGTAACACGGGACAGGGGTTATATGGCTACACCTTC,CASNTGQGLYGYTF
TRBD1,TRBV6-2/TRBV6-3,TRBJ2-1,-,TGTGCCAGCAGTTACGGACAGGGAGGTGAGCAGTTCTTC,CASSYGQGGEQFF
TRBD2,TRBV19,TRBJ2-2,-,TGTGCCAGTAGTATAGCGGGGGGAGCCGGGGAGCTGTTTTTT,CASSIAGGAGELFF
-,TRBV14,TRBJ1-2,-,TGTGCCAGCAGCCAAGGAGGCGGGTATGGCTACACCTTC,CASSQGGGYGYTF
-,TRBV27,TRBJ1-1,few,TGTGCCAGCAGTTTATCTACAGGGTGGGACACTGAAGCTTTCTTT,CASSLSTGWDTEAFF
-,TRBV19,TRBJ2-5,-,TGTGCCAGCAGGACAGACTGGAACCAAGAGACCCAGTACTTC,CASRTDWNQETQYF
-,TRBV5-6,TRBJ1-2,-,TGTGCCAGCAGCTTGGCGGGGAACTATGGCTACACCTTC,CASSLAGNYGYTF
TRBD2,TRBV5-1,TRBJ2-1,-,TGCGCCAGCAGCCTCCTAGCGGGGGAGAATGAGCAGTTCTTC,CASSLLAGENEQFF
-,TRBV30,TRBJ2-2,-,TGTGCCTGGAGTGGTGCGGGGCCCGGGGAGCTGTTTTTT,CAWSGAGPGELFF
TRBD2,TRBV6-5,TRBJ2-3,-,TGTGCCAGCTCTCGACTAGCGGGGGGGCAAGGTACGCAGTATTTT,CASSRLAGGQGTQYF
-,TRBV27,TRBJ2-4,-,TGTGCCAGCAGTTTCGGGCAGGGGAACATTCAGTACTTC,CASSFGQGNIQYF
-,TRBV10-3,TRBJ1-4,-,TGTGCCATCAGTGACCCGGACAGTCCCCGTGAAAAACTGTTTTTT,CAISDPDSPREKLFF
TRBD1,TRBV24-1,TRBJ1-1,-,TGTGCCACCTCCAGGGGGCCGGGAGGAAACACTGAAGCTTTCTTT,CATSRGPGGNTEAFF
TRBD1,TRBV6-5,TRBJ1-6,-,TGTGCCAGCAGTCCCGGGACAGGGATCAGTTCACCCCTCCACTTT,CASSPGTGISSPLHF
TRBD1,TRBV28,TRBJ1-2,-,TGTGCCAGCAGTCCGGGACAGGGCTACACCTTC,CASSPGQGYTF
-,TRBV6-5,TRBJ1-6,many,TGTGCCAGCAGTTACGGTGACAGCAATTCACCCCTCCACTTT,CASSYGDSNSPLHF
-,TRBV5-6,TRBJ2-5,-,TGTGCCAGCAGCTTGGACGGCCAAGAGACCCAGTACTTC,CASSLDGQETQYF
TRBD2,TRBV30,TRBJ2-7,-,TGTGCCTGGAGCCCAAAGCGGGGGGCCGTCTACGAGCAGTACTTC,CAWSPKRGAVYEQYF
-,TRBV11-2,TRBJ2-1,-,TGTGCCAGCAGACCGGTCAGGGGCGACTACAATGAGCAGTTCTTC,CASRPVRGDYNEQFF
TRBD1,TRBV10-3,TRBJ1-2,-,TGTGCCATCAGTGTTCAGGGGGACTATGGCTACACCTTC,CAISVQGDYGYTF
TRBD1,TRBV3-1/TRBV3-2,TRBJ2-7,-,TGTGCCAGCAGGATATTACGGGACAGGGTCATCTACGAGCAGTACTTC,CASRILRDRVIYEQYF
TRBD2,TRBV6-2/TRBV6-3,TRBJ2-2,-,TGTGCCAGCAGTTACCAGTCTTCGGCGGGGGTCCCACGGGGCACCGGGGAGCTGTTTTTT,CASSYQSSAGVPRGTGELFF
-,TRBV10-3,TRBJ1-6,-,TGTGCGATCAGGGGCCGGCCAGGTTCACCCCTCCACTTT,CAIRGRPGSPLHF
-,TRBV5-8,TRBJ1-2,-,TGTGCCAGCAGCTCAAACCGACCGGACTCCGCCTTC,CASSSNRPDSAF
-,TRBV11-3,TRBJ2-1,-,TGTGCCAGCAGCCCCCTACCGGCGGGGCTCTCCTACAATGAGCAGTTCTTC,CASSPLPAGLSYNEQFF
-,TRBV6-1,TRBJ1-2,-,TGTGCCAGCAGGGAAGGTAGAGGCAACTATGGCTACACCTTC,CASREGRGNYGYTF
-,TRBV7-3,TRBJ1-2,-,TGTGCCAGCAGCTTACCAGGTTCCTCTCCGGGCTACACCTTC,CASSLPGSSPGYTF
TRBD1,TRBV5-6,TRBJ1-1,-,TGTGCCAGCAGCTTTTTAGACAGGGCAAGTGAAGCTTTCTTT,CASSFLDRASEAFF